This TCR beta chain was profiled in a study of monozygotic twins with inflammatory bowel disease. The study's findings and limits: Comparison of concordant versus discordant twins revealed no difference in repertoire similarity, possibly due to limited power.

Making cDNA involved eight separate reactions per sample. TCRdb re-called the 5' RACE reads and gives one entry per CDR3 protein, without DNA. The sample table includes about 380,000 distinct CDR3 sequences. With regard to this clonotype: Its specificity is not known.

This sequence was found in a human donor with ulcerative colitis or Crohn's disease, or a healthy co-twin of an affected twin (not recorded which). The sample was blood.

CDR3 in amino acids: CSARVRPGERGYEQYF. The chain recombines TRBV20-1 with TRBJ2-7; TCRdb selects TRBD1, and the lack of DNA leaves this call unchecked. Germline V lookup: CDR1 DFQATT, CDR2 SNEGSKA (reference sequence). The CDR3 has 16 residues.